The 25 T cell receptor beta chains presented below share a single source sample, sequenced in a study of metastatic and nonmetastatic thyroid tumors. Until they underwent thyroid surgery, no patient had received any treatment. TCRdb re-analyzed the PCR reads through MiXCR. This sample carries around 22,000 clones, around 20% of them seen once, and the ten largest clones take approximately 2.9%. The sequenced material came from adjacent normal tissue. Source of these receptors: a male donor with papillary thyroid cancer or a benign thyroid nodule (not recorded which). Some clones in this sample may be carry-over from other donors' samples.

The table lists this clone with many counts. The rearrangement uses TRBV5-8 and TRBJ2-3; D could derive from TRBD1 or TRBD2 (5 bases each). The V end was cut by 4 bases, the J end by 6 bases, with 12 bases between. The V gene's germline CDR1 is SGHTS and CDR2 YDEGEE. This CDR3 has 13 amino acids. DNA of the CDR3: TGTGCCAGCAGCCGGGACCGGTCCGATACGCAGTATTTT. Translating it yields CASSRDRSDTQYF.

The sample holds a few counts of this clone. The CDR3 spells CASSEAGTEPFAGYEQYF. The CDR3 nucleotides read TGTGCCAGCAGTGAAGCCGGGACAGAACCCTTTGCCGGCTACGAGCAGTACTTC. The chain employs TRBV28 and TRBJ2-7, with 7 bases lining up with TRBD1. The CDR3 is 18 amino acids. CDR1 is MDHEN, CDR2 SYDVKM, per germline. V was clipped by 5 bases and J by 3 bases; unmatched bases: 19.

In its sample, this clone ranks as medium-sized (0.01 to 0.1%). The genes are TRBV7-2 and TRBJ2-7; D perhaps matches TRBD1 (6 bases). Germline assignment: CDR1 SGHTA and CDR2 FQGNSA. This CDR3 spans 16 amino acids. Trimming took 0 bases from V and 4 from J, leaving 16 bases between them. In DNA form, the CDR3 reads TGTGCCAGCAGCTTAGCCTACCCAGGACAGACGTACGAGCAGTACTTC. Its translation: CASSLAYPGQTYEQYF.

This clone was seen just once. The chain combines TRBV18 with TRBJ2-2; no clear D gene. The CDR3 extends over 12 amino acids. Between the trimmed V and J ends, which lost 6 bases and 3 bases, there was a span of 5 bases. Looked up from germline, CDR1 is KGHSH and CDR2 is LQKENI. The CDR3 DNA follows: TGTGCCAGCTCGCCTTACACCGGGGAGCTGTTTTTT. This translates into CASSPYTGELFF.

This clone was recorded a few times. The final CDR3 position lacks the conserved phenylalanine or tryptophan, pointing to a likely read error. The chain has TRBV12-3 or TRBV12-4 and TRBJ2-4; tentatively, D is TRBD2 (5 bases). The CDR3 is 13 amino acids. The CDR3, as DNA: TGTGCCAGCGGTTTGACCGGGGTTAACATTCAGTACATC. Protein: CASGLTGVNIQYI.

This clone has a count of ten or more. This chain links TRBV12-5 with TRBJ2-7, with TRBD1 matching 8 bases. V shed 7 bases, J shed 11 bases, and the junction held 13 bases outside the gene matches. Germline V gene lookup returns CDR1 LGHNT and CDR2 FRNRAP. The CDR3 consists of 13 residues. The CDR3 is CASAPPPKTGEYV. The CDR3 nucleotides read TGTGCTAGTGCCCCCCCCCCAAAGACAGGGGAGTACGTC.

The sample holds a few counts of this clone. The chain links TRBV5-6 to TRBJ1-2; TRBD1 aligns across 7 bases. After removal of 3 bases from V and 7 bases from J, the junction contained 9 bases not matched to a gene. Per the germline V gene, CDR1 is SGHDT and CDR2 is YYEEEE. The CDR3 covers 14 residues. DNA of the CDR3: TGTGCCAGCAGCTACGACAGGGCGATGGGTGGCTACACCTTC. This codes for CASSYDRAMGGYTF.

This clone was counted ten times or more. The V and J genes are TRBV9 and TRBJ2-5; TRBD1 aligns across 7 bases. Germline V CDR1 and CDR2: SGDLS, YYNGEE. With V trimmed by 3 bases and J by 7 bases, 0 bases remained unmatched. The CDR3 is made up of 11 amino acids. For the CDR3, the DNA is TGTGCCAGCAGCGCAGGGGGGACCCAGTACTTC. Its translation is CASSAGGTQYF.

This clone was counted ten times or more. The sample holds other DNA sequences that translate to the same CDR3. This chain uses TRBV12-3 or TRBV12-4 with TRBJ1-1; D unclear. V gave up 1 base and J gave up 2 bases, with 5 bases separating them. The CDR3 runs to 13 residues. The CDR3 spells CASSLVVNTEAFF. CDR3 coding DNA: TGTGCCAGCAGTTTAGTGGTTAACACTGAAGCTTTCTTT.

This chain links TRBV20-1 with TRBJ2-7; 9 nucleotides line up with TRBD2. The J segment lost 6 bases and the V segment lost 4 bases, leaving 13 bases of the junction unmatched. This CDR3 is built from 15 residues. Germline V gene sequence: CDR1 DFQATT, CDR2 SNEGSKA (reference sequence). This CDR3 is CSAIDSSGGFGEQYV. CDR3 bases: TGCAGTGCTATAGATTCGAGCGGGGGGTTTGGCGAGCAGTACGTC.

This clone is medium-sized by share. CDR3 residues: CASSLWGGSYEQYF. CDR3 bases: TGTGCCAGCAGTTTATGGGGGGGGAGTTACGAGCAGTACTTC. This rearrangement joins TRBV27 to TRBJ2-7; 7 bases are a match to TRBD2. The CDR3 covers 14 residues. CDR1 is MNHEY, CDR2 SMNVEV, per germline (reference sequence). V lost 1 base to trimming and J lost 4 bases; unmatched junction nucleotides: 4.

CDR3 loop: CSARVGTAKETQYF. The CDR3 DNA follows: TGCAGTGCTAGAGTAGGGACTGCGAAAGAGACCCAGTACTTC. The chain recombines TRBV20-1 with TRBJ2-5; perhaps TRBD2 as D (6 bases). The germline V gene encodes CDR1 DFQATT and CDR2 SNEGSKA (reference sequence). The CDR3 is made up of 14 amino acids. Trimming removed 1 base from V and 3 bases from J, with 12 bases in between.

This clone was observed at least ten times. The chain is built from TRBV18 and TRBJ1-1; D might be TRBD1 (5 bases). The CDR3 loop spans 15 amino acids. Trimming cost V 6 bases and J 1 base, with 15 bases left between them. Germline V gene data show CDR1 as KGHSH and CDR2 as LQKENI. CDR3 amino acids: CASSPADTGNTEAFF. CDR3 nucleotide sequence: TGTGCCAGCTCCCCGGCGGACACCGGGAACACTGAAGCTTTCTTT.

This clone was counted ten times or more. The V call is TRBV10-3, the J call TRBJ2-5; D not resolved. The CDR3 is 12 amino acids. The ends were cut back, 2 bases at V and 5 bases at J, with 6 bases in the middle. Germline CDR1 and CDR2: ENHRY and SYGVKD. The CDR3 protein is CAISERRETQYF. CDR3 DNA: TGTGCCATCAGTGAGCGCCGGGAGACCCAGTACTTC.

This clone was seen repeatedly, ten times or more. This chain uses TRBV7-8 with TRBJ1-5, with D possibly being TRBD1 (5 bases). The CDR3 has 15 amino acids. The germline V gene has CDR1 SGHVS and CDR2 FQNEAQ. Trimming stripped 1 base from V and 9 bases from J, with 16 bases between. The CDR3 sequence is CASSLDRRAIGPQHF. CDR3 coding DNA: TGTGCCAGCAGCTTAGACAGGAGGGCGATAGGGCCCCAGCATTTT.

This clone is categorized as medium-sized. The rearrangement links TRBV7-9 to TRBJ2-7; 8 nucleotides agree with TRBD1. The CDR3 is 16 residues long. The ends lost 4 bases at V and 3 bases at J; junction bases unmatched: 11. CDR1 and CDR2 from the germline V gene are SEHNR and FQNEAQ (reference sequence). The CDR3 bases are TGTGCCAGCAGCTCACCGACAGGGGTCCTGAACTACGAGCAGTACTTC. Translation gives CASSSPTGVLNYEQYF.

This clone was detected a few times. The V call is TRBV12-3 or TRBV12-4, the J call TRBJ1-2, with D unclear. Trimming left V 5 bases short and J 7 bases short, with 11 bases between. The CDR3 sequence is 12 residues long. The CDR3 DNA follows: TGTGCCAGCAGTCAGTACTCATGTGGCTACACCTTC. This codes for CASSQYSCGYTF.

The chain recombines TRBV28 with TRBJ2-7, with D perhaps given as TRBD1 or TRBD2 (5 bases each). The CDR3 is made up of 13 amino acids. V gave up 10 bases and J gave up 0 bases, with 13 bases separating them. Germline-derived CDR1 and CDR2 are MDHEN and SYDVKM. CDR3 coding DNA: TGTGCCACCACGTGGGACGTCTCCTACGAGCAGTACTTC. Protein product: CATTWDVSYEQYF.

This clone was found many times. The rearrangement uses TRBV10-3 and TRBJ2-2; unclear D gene. This CDR3 contains 12 residues. The V end lost 7 bases, the J end lost 5 bases, and 8 bases lay between the germline ends. Germline V gene data show CDR1 as ENHRY and CDR2 as SYGVKD. The DNA for the CDR3 is TGTGCCATCAATTCTTGGACCGGGGAGCTGTTTTTT. It translates to CAINSWTGELFF.

By frequency in the sample, this clone is medium-sized. The chain recombines TRBV7-2 with TRBJ1-2; 9 bases line up with TRBD1. CDR1 and CDR2 from the germline V gene are SGHTA and FQGNSA. Unmatched junction bases numbered 5, after V lost 5 bases and J lost 4 bases. This CDR3 has 14 amino acids. Here the CDR3 reads CASSETGGGYGYTF. The CDR3 nucleotides read TGTGCCAGCAGCGAAACAGGGGGCGGCTATGGCTACACCTTC.

This clone is termed medium-sized. V usage is TRBV9 and J usage is TRBJ2-1, with 10 positions matching TRBD2. V lost 0 bases to trimming and J lost 8 bases; unmatched junction nucleotides: 11. CDR3 size: 17 residues. Germline lookup yields CDR1 SGDLS and CDR2 YYNGEE. In DNA, the CDR3 is TGTGCCAGCAGCGTAGCCACTGGGACTAGCGACGACGATGAGCAGTTCTTC. Translated: CASSVATGTSDDDEQFF.

This clone has just a few counts. The chain combines TRBV12-3 or TRBV12-4 with TRBJ2-2; D might be TRBD2 (7 bases). Trimming took 8 bases from V and 7 from J, leaving 29 bases between them. The CDR3 loop spans 18 amino acids. As DNA, the CDR3 is TGTGCCAGCCGGTTCGAGGGCCTACTCGGGCGGGGGCTCGGGGAGCTGTTTTTT. Translated: CASRFEGLLGRGLGELFF.

This clone was observed a handful of times. At one end, the junction sequence differs from germline, possibly due to a read error. The chain employs TRBV7-2 and TRBJ1-1; 9 positions match TRBD1. CDR1 SGHTA and CDR2 FQGNSA come from the germline V gene. The CDR3 loop spans 15 amino acids. The CDR3 DNA is TGTGCCAACAGCCGACCGGGACAGGGAAACACCGAAGCTTTCTTT. Its protein is CANSRPGQGNTEAFF.

This clone has at least ten counts. This chain uses TRBV7-8 with TRBJ1-4, with no clear D. V lost 4 bases and J 0 bases, leaving 12 bases between the germline ends. This CDR3 is 16 amino acids long. In germline, CDR1 is SGHVS, CDR2 FQNEAQ. The CDR3: CASSSVLNPTNEKLFF. The CDR3 coding sequence is TGTGCCAGCAGCTCCGTCTTAAATCCAACTAATGAAAAACTGTTTTTT.

On this clone: Compared with germline, one end of the junction differs, possibly owing to a read error. V and J are TRBV20-1 and TRBJ1-2; the D is unclear. Per germline, CDR1 DFQATT and CDR2 SNEGSKA (reference sequence). The CDR3 loop spans 13 amino acids. CDR3 DNA: TGCAGTGCGTTGACCCTCGTGACCAGTGGCTACTCCTTC. Amino acids: CSALTLVTSGYSF.